The 17 T cell receptor beta chains below come from one sample, sequenced in a study of neurological immune-mediated disorders. In TCRdb, the 5' RACE reads were re-called with MiXCR into one record per CDR3 protein. The table has about 120,000 distinct CDR3 sequences, roughly 3.2% seen once. Specimen: PBMCs. These receptors came from a woman in her twenties or thirties with multiple sclerosis.

Here the CDR3 reads CSAGAPTGLRQFF. DNA for the CDR3: TGCAGTGCCGGGGCCCCAACAGGGTTGAGGCAGTTCTTC. The chain has TRBV20-1 and TRBJ2-1; TRBD1 might be the D (6 bases). The germline V and J ends were trimmed by 6 bases and 12 bases, with 21 bases remaining between them. The CDR3 extends over 13 amino acids. Germline loops: CDR1 DFQATT, CDR2 SNEGSKA (reference sequence).

This clonotype was seen ten or more times. V and J are TRBV29-1 and TRBJ1-1, with TRBD1 identical over 7 bases. CDR1 SQVTM and CDR2 ANQGSEA come from the germline V gene. V shed 6 bases and J 0 bases; nucleotides not matched to a gene: 7. This CDR3 region has 14 residues. CDR3 sequence: CSVRRTGMNTEAFF. CDR3 bases: TGCAGCGTACGAAGGACAGGCATGAACACTGAAGCTTTCTTT.

There are many counts of this clonotype. The gene calls are TRBV12-3 or TRBV12-4 and TRBJ1-2; D may be TRBD1 (5 bases). The CDR3 has 14 amino acids. Trimming took 6 bases from V and 2 from J, leaving 13 bases between them. CDR3 amino acids: CASSWGDTNYGYTF. The CDR3 bases are TGTGCCAGCAGCTGGGGGGATACCAACTATGGCTACACCTTC.

This clonotype was seen more than once but under ten times. J is TRBJ2-7 and V is TRBV29-1; TRBD1 agrees at 9 bases. The CDR3 is made up of 14 amino acids. The V gene end was trimmed by 4 bases and the J gene end by 1 base; junction bases not matched to a gene: 5. Germline loops: CDR1 SQVTM, CDR2 ANQGSEA. CDR3 in DNA: TGCAGCGTTGGGCCGGGACAGGGATCCTACGAGCAGTACTTC. This translates into CSVGPGQGSYEQYF.

This clonotype was picked up a small number of times. V is TRBV5-3 and J is TRBJ1-1; 7 nucleotides agree with TRBD1. TRBV5-3 is assigned to the ORF class and has an uncertain function. J was trimmed by 4 bases and V by 0 bases; bases with no gene match: 6. This CDR3 is 15 amino acids long. The CDR3 is CARSLVQGGCTEAFF. For the CDR3, the DNA is TGTGCCAGAAGCTTGGTGCAGGGGGGGTGCACTGAAGCTTTCTTT.

A few counts support this clonotype. The chain links TRBV4-3 to TRBJ2-7; D is possibly TRBD1 or TRBD2 (5 bases each). Trimming left V 0 bases short and J 2 bases short, with 8 bases between. From germline, CDR1 is LGHNA and CDR2 YSLEER. This CDR3 is 14 amino acids long. The CDR3 bases are TGCGCCAGCAGCCAAGAGACAGCGGCCTACGAGCAGTACTTC. The encoded protein is CASSQETAAYEQYF.

This chain connects TRBV19 to TRBJ1-1; no firm D call. Germline CDR1 is LNHDA and CDR2 is SQIVND (reference sequence). CDR3 size: 12 residues. The CDR3 DNA is TGTGACAGCCGGAGGCTAGAGGAGGAAGCTTTCTTT. Its protein is CDSRRLEEEAFF.

This clonotype has ten or more counts. This chain uses TRBV20-1 with TRBJ2-3; possible D gene TRBD1, 6 bases. CDR1 and CDR2 (germline): DFQATT, SNEGSKA (reference sequence). The CDR3 consists of 14 residues. V was trimmed by 5 bases and J by 2 bases, leaving 14 bases between them. The CDR3 bases are TGCAGTGCTCCCCCGGACAGAGTCACAGATACGCAGTATTTT. Residues: CSAPPDRVTDTQYF.

The chain uses TRBV7-9 and TRBJ2-7; 10 bases map to TRBD1. The junction had 3 bases not matched to a gene; V was cut back by 5 bases and J by 2 bases. Per the germline V gene, CDR1 is SEHNR and CDR2 is FQNEAQ (reference sequence). The CDR3 has 14 residues. CDR3 bases: TGTGCCAGCAGCCGGGGACAGGGGACCTACGAGCAGTACTTC. It encodes CASSRGQGTYEQYF.

Comment on this clonotype: Since a much larger clone is just one base distant, this may be a read error. This chain connects TRBV19 to TRBJ2-7, with D possibly matching TRBD2 (6 bases). From germline, CDR1 is LNHDA and CDR2 SQIVND (reference sequence). The CDR3 has 14 residues. Trimming took off 10 bases at V and 2 bases at J, with 18 bases between the two ends. DNA for the CDR3: TGTGCCACCGCCTCGGGAATAGCGGCCTACGAGCAGTACTTC. Encoded protein: CATASGIAAYEQYF.

This clonotype was detected ten times or more. The chain links TRBV5-1 to TRBJ1-1; D not certain. CDR1 and CDR2 from the germline V gene are SGHRS and YFSETQ. This CDR3 spans 14 amino acids. Trimming cost V 0 bases and J 4 bases, with 10 bases left between them. CDR3 sequence: CASSLAKLGTEAFF. DNA for the CDR3: TGCGCCAGCAGCTTGGCGAAGCTGGGCACTGAAGCTTTCTTT. Supplemented by reference TRBV5-1 and TRBJ1-1, the full variable domain reads KAGVTQTPRYLIKTRGQQVTLSCSPISGHRSVSWYQQTPGQGLQFLFEYFSETQRNKGNFPGRFSGRQFSNSRSEMNVSTLELGDSALYLCASSLAKLGTEAFFGQGTRLTVV.

This clonotype was counted between two and nine times. Just one base apart from a much larger clone, this may be a read error. The chain combines TRBV20-1 with TRBJ2-3; TRBD1 is a possible D gene (6 bases). V was clipped by 4 bases and J by 6 bases, with 17 bases between them. The CDR3 contains 14 residues. Germline V lookup: CDR1 DFQATT, CDR2 SNEGSKA (reference sequence). The CDR3 DNA follows: TGCAGTGCTACCCCCGGGACATGGGTGGATACGCAGTATTTT. Translation gives CSATPGTWVDTQYF.

At least ten counts were recorded for this clonotype. The J gene is TRBJ1-1, the V gene TRBV29-1, with D possibly TRBD1 on 5 matching bases. The CDR3 contains 13 residues. The germline V gene has CDR1 SQVTM and CDR2 ANQGSEA. V gave up 7 bases and J gave up 4 bases, with 16 bases separating them. CDR3 residues: CSANGAPVTEAFF. CDR3 coding DNA: TGCAGCGCCAATGGGGCCCCCGTCACTGAAGCTTTCTTT. The full variable domain, with the rest looked up from reference TRBV29-1 and TRBJ1-1, is SAVISQKPSRDICQRGTSLTIQCQVDSQVTMMFWYRQQPGQSLTLIATANQGSEATYESGFVIDKFPISRPNLTFSTLTVSNMSPEDSSIYLCSANGAPVTEAFFGQGTRLTVV.

Comments on this clonotype: This may be a read error: a much more frequent sequence differs by one nucleotide. Without the conserved terminal phenylalanine or tryptophan, this CDR3 likely stems from a read error. J is TRBJ2-1 and V is TRBV6-2 or TRBV6-3; TRBD2 aligns across 7 bases. Germline-derived CDR1 and CDR2 are MNHEY and SVGEGT. The J segment lost 7 bases and the V segment lost 0 bases, leaving 6 bases of the junction unmatched. The CDR3 has 15 amino acids. The CDR3: CASSYSALAANEQFI. The DNA for the CDR3 is TGTGCCAGCAGTTACTCGGCGCTAGCGGCAAATGAGCAGTTCATC.

This clonotype was observed at least ten times. The chain links TRBV11-2 to TRBJ2-7; D unresolved. The V end was cut by 3 bases, the J end by 4 bases, with 7 bases between. In germline, CDR1 is SGHAT, CDR2 FQNNGV. This CDR3 is built from 12 residues. The chain's CDR3 is CASSLIEYEQYF. CDR3 nucleotide sequence: TGTGCCAGCAGCTTGATCGAATACGAGCAGTACTTC.

This chain links TRBV20-1 with TRBJ2-3, with TRBD2 identical over 10 bases. After removal of 0 bases from V and 6 bases from J, the junction contained 6 bases not matched to a gene. The length of the CDR3 is 15 residues. The germline V gene encodes CDR1 DFQATT and CDR2 SNEGSKA (reference sequence). The CDR3 is CSARDASGRPDTQYF. CDR3 nucleotides: TGCAGTGCTAGAGATGCTAGCGGGAGACCGGATACGCAGTATTTT.

This clonotype has at least ten counts. The chain links TRBV20-1 to TRBJ2-7; D is perhaps TRBD1 (5 bases). Germline CDR1 DFQATT, CDR2 SNEGSKA (reference sequence). The CDR3 spans 15 residues. V gave up 0 bases and J gave up 0 bases, with 12 bases separating them. CDR3: CSARDGRAVSYEQYF. The CDR3, as DNA: TGCAGTGCTAGAGATGGCAGGGCAGTCTCCTACGAGCAGTACTTC.